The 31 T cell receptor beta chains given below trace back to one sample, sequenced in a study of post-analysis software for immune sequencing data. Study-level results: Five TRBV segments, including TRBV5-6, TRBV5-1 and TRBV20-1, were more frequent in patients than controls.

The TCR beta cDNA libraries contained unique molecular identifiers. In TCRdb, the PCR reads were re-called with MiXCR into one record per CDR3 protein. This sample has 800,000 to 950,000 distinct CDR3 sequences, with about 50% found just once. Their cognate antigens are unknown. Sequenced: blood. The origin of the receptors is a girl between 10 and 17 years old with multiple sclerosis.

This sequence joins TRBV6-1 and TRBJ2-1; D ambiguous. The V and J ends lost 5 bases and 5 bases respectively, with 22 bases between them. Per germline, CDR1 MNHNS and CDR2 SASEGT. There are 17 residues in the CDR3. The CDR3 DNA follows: TGTGCCAGCAGTCCTATACGGCTGCGGCCCCTTAACAATGAGCAGTTCTTC. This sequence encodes CASSPIRLRPLNNEQFF.

The chain's CDR3 is CASSYERWGDTQYF. CDR3 sequence (DNA): TGTGCCAGCAGTTACGAGCGGTGGGGGGATACGCAGTATTTT. This chain joins TRBV6-5 and TRBJ2-3; D tentatively reads TRBD1 or TRBD2 (5 bases each). The CDR3 is 14 amino acids. Trimming left V 2 bases short and J 6 bases short, with 12 bases between. Germline values: CDR1 MNHEY, CDR2 SVGAGI.

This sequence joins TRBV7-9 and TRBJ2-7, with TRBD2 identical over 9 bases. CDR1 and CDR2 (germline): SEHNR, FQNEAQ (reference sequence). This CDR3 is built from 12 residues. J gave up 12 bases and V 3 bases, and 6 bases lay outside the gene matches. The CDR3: CASSFLAGPSYF. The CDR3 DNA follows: TGTGCCAGCAGCTTCCTAGCGGGGCCCTCGTACTTC.

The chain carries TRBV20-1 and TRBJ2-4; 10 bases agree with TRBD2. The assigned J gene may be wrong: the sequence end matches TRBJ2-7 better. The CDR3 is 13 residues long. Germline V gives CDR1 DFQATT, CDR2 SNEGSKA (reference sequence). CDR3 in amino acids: CSARLAGEGEQYF. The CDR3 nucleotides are TGCAGTGCTAGACTAGCGGGAGAGGGCGAGCAGTACTTC.

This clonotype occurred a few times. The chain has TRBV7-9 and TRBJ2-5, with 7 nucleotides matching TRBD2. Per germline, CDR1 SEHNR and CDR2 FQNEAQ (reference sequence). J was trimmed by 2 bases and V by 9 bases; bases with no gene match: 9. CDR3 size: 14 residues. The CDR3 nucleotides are TGTGCCAGTCTGAGCGGGGCGAAGCAAGAGACCCAGTACTTC. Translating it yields CASLSGAKQETQYF.

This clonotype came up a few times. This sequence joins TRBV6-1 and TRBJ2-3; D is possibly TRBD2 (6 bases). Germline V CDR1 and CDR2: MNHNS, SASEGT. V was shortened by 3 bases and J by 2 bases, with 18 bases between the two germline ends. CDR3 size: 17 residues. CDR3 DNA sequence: TGTGCCAGCAGTGATCCCGTGGGGGGTCACCCCACAGATACGCAGTATTTT. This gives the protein CASSDPVGGHPTDTQYF.

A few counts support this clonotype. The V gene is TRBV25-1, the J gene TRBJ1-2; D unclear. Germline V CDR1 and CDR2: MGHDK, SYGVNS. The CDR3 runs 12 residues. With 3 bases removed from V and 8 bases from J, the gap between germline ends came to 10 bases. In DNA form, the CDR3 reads TGTGCCAGCAGTGACACTACGGCGGGCTACACCTTC. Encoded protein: CASSDTTAGYTF.

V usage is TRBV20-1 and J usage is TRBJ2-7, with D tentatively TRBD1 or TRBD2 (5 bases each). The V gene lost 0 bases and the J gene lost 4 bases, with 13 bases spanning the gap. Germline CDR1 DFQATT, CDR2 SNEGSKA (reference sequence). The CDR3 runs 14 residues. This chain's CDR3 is CSARDGRGEYEQYF. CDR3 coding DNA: TGCAGTGCTAGAGATGGGCGAGGGGAGTACGAGCAGTACTTC.

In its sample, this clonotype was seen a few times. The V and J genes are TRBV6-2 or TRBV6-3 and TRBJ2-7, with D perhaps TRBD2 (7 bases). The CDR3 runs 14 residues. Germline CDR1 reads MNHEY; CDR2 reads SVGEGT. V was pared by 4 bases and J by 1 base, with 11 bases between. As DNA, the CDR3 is TGTGCCAGCAGTTCACAGGGACTATCCTACGAGCAGTACTTC. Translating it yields CASSSQGLSYEQYF.

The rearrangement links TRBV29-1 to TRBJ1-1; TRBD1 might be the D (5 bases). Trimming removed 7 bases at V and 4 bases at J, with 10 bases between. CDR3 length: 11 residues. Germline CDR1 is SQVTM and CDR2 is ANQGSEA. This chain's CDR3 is CSGVGGTEAFF. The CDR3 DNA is TGCAGCGGGGTGGGGGGCACTGAAGCTTTCTTT.

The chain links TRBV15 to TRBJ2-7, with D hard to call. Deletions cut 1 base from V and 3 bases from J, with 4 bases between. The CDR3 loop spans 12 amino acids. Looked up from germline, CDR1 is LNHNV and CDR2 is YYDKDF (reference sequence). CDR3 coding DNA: TGTGCCACCAGCAGAGTCCACTACGAGCAGTACTTC. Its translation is CATSRVHYEQYF.

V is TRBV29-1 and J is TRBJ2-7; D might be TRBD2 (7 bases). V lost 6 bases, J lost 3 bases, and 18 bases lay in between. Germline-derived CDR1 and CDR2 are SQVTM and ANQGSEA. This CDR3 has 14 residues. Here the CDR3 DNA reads TGCAGCGTCGGGGGCCGGGGGGCAAACTACGAGCAGTACTTC. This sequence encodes CSVGGRGANYEQYF.

The CDR3 reads CASSLRLAGGLASEQFF. CDR3 DNA: TGTGCCAGCAGCTTGAGACTAGCGGGGGGCCTCGCGAGTGAGCAGTTCTTC. The V call is TRBV7-2, the J call TRBJ2-1, with TRBD2 identical over 13 bases. The CDR3 is 17 residues long. V shed 3 bases and J 9 bases; nucleotides not matched to a gene: 11. Germline V gene lookup returns CDR1 SGHTA and CDR2 FQGNSA.

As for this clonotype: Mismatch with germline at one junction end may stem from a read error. Written as DNA, the CDR3 is TGTGCCAGCAGCTTGAGGGCCGGGACAGGTCACTCCTACGAGCAGTACTTC. This codes for CASSLRAGTGHSYEQYF. This chain connects TRBV5-1 to TRBJ2-7, with 8 bases lining up with TRBD1. Germline-derived CDR1 and CDR2 are SGHRS and YFSETQ. This CDR3 is 17 amino acids long. The entire variable domain, with the rest obtained from reference TRBV5-1 and TRBJ2-7, is as follows: KAGVTQTPRYLIKTRGQQVTLSCSPISGHRSVSWYQQTPGQGLQFLFEYFSETQRNKGNFPGRFSGRQFSNSRSEMNVSTLELGDSALYLCASSLRAGTGHSYEQYFGPGTRLTVT.

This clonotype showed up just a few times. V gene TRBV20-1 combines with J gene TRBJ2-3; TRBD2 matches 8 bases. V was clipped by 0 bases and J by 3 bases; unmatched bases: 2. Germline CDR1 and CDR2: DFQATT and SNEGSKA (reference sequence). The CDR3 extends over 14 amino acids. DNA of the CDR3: TGCAGTGCTAGAGAAGCGGGAGCTACAGATACGCAGTATTTT. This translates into CSAREAGATDTQYF.

CDR3 bases: TGTGCCAGCAGTTTGTCAGAAGACACAGATACGCAGTATTTT. Translation gives CASSLSEDTDTQYF. V and J are TRBV27 and TRBJ2-3; D is undetermined. Germline CDR1 and CDR2: MNHEY and SMNVEV (reference sequence). The CDR3 totals 14 residues. Deletions cut 3 bases from V and 2 bases from J, with 9 bases between.

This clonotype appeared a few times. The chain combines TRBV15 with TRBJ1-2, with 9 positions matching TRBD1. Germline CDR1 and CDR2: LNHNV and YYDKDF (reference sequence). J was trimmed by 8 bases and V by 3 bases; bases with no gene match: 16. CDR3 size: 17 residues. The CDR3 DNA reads TGTGCCACCAGCAGGGGATACCGGGACAGGGAGTTGGGGGGCTACACCTTC. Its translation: CATSRGYRDRELGGYTF.

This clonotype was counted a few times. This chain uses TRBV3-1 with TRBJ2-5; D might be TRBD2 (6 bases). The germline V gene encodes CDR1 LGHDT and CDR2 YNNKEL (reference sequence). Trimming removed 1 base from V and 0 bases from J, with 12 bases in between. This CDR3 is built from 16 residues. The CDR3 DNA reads TGTGCCAGCAGCCAAGGGACTACGCCGTACCAAGAGACCCAGTACTTC. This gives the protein CASSQGTTPYQETQYF.

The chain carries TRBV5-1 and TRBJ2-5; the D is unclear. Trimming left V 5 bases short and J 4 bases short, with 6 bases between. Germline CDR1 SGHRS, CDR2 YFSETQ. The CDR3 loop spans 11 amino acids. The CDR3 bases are TGCGCCAGCAGGATACTAGAGACCCAGTACTTC. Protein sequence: CASRILETQYF.

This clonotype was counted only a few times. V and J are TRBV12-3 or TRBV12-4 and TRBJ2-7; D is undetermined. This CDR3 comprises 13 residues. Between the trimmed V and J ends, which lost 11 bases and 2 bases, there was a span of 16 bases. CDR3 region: CAVGRSIPYEQYF. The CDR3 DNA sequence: TGTGCCGTCGGGCGGAGCATCCCCTACGAGCAGTACTTC.

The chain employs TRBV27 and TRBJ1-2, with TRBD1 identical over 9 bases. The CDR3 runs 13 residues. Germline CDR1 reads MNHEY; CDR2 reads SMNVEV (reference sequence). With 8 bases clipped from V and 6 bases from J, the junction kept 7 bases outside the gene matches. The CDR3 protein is CASGTGNCDGYTF. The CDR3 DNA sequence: TGTGCCAGCGGGACAGGGAATTGCGATGGCTACACCTTC.

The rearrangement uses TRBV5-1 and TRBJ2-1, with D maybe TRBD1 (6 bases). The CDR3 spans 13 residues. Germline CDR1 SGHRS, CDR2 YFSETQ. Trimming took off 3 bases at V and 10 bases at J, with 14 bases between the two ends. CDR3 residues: CASSSQGSWEQFF. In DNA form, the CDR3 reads TGCGCCAGCAGCTCCCAGGGGAGCTGGGAGCAGTTCTTC.

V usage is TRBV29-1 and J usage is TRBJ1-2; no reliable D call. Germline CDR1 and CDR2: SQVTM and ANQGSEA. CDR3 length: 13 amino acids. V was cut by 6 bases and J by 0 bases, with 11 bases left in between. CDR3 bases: TGCAGCGTGAGACGGAGAGCTAACTATGGCTACACCTTC. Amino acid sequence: CSVRRRANYGYTF.

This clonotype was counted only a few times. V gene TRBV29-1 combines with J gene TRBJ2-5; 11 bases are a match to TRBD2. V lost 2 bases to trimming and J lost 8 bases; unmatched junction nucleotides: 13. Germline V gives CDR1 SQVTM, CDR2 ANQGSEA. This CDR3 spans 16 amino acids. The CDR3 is CSVEIRGLADLNTQYF. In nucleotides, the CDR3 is TGCAGCGTTGAAATCCGGGGACTAGCGGATTTAAATACCCAGTACTTC.

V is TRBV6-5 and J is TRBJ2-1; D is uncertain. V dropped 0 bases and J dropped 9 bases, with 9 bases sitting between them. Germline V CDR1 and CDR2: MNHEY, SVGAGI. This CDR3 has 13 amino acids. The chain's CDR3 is CASSYSAPPEQFF. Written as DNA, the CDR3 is TGTGCCAGCAGTTACTCAGCCCCTCCTGAGCAGTTCTTC.

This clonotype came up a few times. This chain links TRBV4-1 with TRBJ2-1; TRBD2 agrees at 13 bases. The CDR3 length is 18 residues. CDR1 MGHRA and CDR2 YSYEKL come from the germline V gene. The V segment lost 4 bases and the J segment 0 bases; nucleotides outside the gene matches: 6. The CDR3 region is CASSRTSGGSSSYNEQFF. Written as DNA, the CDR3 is TGCGCCAGCAGCCGGACTAGCGGGGGCTCCAGCTCCTACAATGAGCAGTTCTTC.

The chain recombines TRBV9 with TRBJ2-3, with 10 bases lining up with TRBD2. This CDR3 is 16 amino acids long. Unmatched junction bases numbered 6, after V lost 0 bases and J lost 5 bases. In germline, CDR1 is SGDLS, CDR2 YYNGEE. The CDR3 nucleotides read TGTGCCAGCAGCGTAGGGGCTAGCGGGGGAGGAGATACGCAGTATTTT. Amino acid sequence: CASSVGASGGGDTQYF.

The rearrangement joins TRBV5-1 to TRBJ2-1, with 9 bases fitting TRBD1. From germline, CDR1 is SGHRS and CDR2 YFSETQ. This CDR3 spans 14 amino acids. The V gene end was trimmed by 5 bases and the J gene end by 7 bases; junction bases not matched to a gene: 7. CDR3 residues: CASRVQQGANEQFF. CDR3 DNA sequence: TGCGCCAGCAGGGTCCAACAGGGGGCAAATGAGCAGTTCTTC. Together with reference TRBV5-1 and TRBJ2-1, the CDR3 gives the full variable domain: KAGVTQTPRYLIKTRGQQVTLSCSPISGHRSVSWYQQTPGQGLQFLFEYFSETQRNKGNFPGRFSGRQFSNSRSEMNVSTLELGDSALYLCASRVQQGANEQFFGPGTRLTVL.

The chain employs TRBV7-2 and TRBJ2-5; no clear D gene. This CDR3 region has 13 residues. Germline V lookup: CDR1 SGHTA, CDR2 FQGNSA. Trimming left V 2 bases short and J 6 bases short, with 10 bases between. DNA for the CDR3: TGTGCCAGCAGCTTACCTCCCGTCCAGACCCAGTACTTC. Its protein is CASSLPPVQTQYF.

In DNA form, the CDR3 reads TGTGCCAGCAGCCCTTGGGGGGGTCGAGCTTACACCTTC. It translates to CASSPWGGRAYTF. The chain uses TRBV12-3 or TRBV12-4 and TRBJ1-2; D is possibly TRBD1 (5 bases). V gave up 6 bases and J gave up 11 bases, with 19 bases separating them. The CDR3 is 13 amino acids.

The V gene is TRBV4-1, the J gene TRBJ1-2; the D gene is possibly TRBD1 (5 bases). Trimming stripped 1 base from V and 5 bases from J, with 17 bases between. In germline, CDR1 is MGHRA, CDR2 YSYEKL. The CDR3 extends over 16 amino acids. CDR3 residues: CASSQAEGAGAYGYTF. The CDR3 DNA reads TGCGCCAGCAGCCAAGCGGAGGGCGCCGGGGCTTATGGCTACACCTTC.